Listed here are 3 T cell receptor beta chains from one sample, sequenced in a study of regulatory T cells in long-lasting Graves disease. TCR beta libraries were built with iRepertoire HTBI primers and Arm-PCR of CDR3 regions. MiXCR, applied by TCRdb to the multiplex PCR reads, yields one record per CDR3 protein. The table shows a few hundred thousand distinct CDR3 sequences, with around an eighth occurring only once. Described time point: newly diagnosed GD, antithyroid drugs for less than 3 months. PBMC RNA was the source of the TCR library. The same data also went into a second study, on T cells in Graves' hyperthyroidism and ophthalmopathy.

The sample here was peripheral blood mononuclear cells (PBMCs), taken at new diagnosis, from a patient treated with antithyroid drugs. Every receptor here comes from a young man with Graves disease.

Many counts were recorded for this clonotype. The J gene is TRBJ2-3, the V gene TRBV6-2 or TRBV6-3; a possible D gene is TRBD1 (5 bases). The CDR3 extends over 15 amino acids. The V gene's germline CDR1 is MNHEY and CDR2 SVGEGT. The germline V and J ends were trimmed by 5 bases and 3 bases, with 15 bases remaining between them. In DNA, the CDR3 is TGTGCCAGCAGTACGGACACCAGGCCTACAGATACGCAGTATTTT. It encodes CASSTDTRPTDTQYF.

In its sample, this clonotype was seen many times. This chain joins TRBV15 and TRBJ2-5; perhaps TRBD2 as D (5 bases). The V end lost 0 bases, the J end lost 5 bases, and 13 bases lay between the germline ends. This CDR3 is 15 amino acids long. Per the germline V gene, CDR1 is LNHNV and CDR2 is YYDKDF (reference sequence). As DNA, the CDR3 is TGTGCCACCAGCAGAGAGGGTGGGAGTAGGGAGACCCAGTACTTC. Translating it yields CATSREGGSRETQYF.

CDR3 protein: CASSTQGIDEQYF. CDR3 nucleotide sequence: TGTGCCAGTAGTACCCAGGGTATCGACGAGCAGTACTTC. This chain connects TRBV19 to TRBJ2-7, with a possible D match to TRBD1 (5 bases). Germline CDR1 and CDR2: LNHDA and SQIVND (reference sequence). The V end lost 4 bases, the J end lost 5 bases, and 12 bases lay between the germline ends. The CDR3 sequence is 13 residues long.